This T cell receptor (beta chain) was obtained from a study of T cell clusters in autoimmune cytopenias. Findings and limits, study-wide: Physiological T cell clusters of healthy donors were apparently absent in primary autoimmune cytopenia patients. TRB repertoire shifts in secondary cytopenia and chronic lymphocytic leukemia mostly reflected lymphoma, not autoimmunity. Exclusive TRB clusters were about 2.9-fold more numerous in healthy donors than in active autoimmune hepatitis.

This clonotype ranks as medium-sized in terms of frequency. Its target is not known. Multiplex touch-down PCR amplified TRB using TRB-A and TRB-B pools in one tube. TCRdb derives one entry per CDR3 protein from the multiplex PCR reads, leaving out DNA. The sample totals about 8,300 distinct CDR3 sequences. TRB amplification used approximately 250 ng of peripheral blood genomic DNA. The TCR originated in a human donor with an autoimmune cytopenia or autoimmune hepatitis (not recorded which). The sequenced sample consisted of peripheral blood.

The chain's CDR3 is CASSDSPTDTQYF. The chain carries TRBV7-2 and TRBJ2-3; the TCRdb D gene call, TRBD2, has no DNA to confirm it. Germline V gives CDR1 SGHTA, CDR2 FQGNSA. CDR3 length: 13 amino acids.